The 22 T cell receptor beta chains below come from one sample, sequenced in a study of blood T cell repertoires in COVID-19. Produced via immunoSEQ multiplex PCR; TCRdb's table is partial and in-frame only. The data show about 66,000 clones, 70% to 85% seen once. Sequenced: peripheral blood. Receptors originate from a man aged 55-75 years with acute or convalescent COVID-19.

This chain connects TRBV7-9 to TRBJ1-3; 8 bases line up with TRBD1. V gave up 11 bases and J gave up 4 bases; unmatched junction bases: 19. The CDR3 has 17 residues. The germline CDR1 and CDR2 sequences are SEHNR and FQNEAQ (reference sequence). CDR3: CAGQKLPNRDRGNTIYF. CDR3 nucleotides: TGTGCCGGACAAAAGCTCCCAAACCGGGACAGGGGAAACACCATATATTTT.

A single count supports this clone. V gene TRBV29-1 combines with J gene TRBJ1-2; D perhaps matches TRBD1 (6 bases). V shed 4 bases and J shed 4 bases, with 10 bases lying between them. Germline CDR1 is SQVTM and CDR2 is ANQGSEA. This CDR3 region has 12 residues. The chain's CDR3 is CSVVGGLYGYTF. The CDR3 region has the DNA TGCAGCGTTGTGGGGGGGCTCTATGGCTACACCTTC.

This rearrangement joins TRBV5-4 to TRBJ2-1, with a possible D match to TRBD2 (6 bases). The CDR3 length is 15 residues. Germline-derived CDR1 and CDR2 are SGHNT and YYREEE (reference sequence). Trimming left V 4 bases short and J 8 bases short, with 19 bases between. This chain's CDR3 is CASSPGARGGHEQFF. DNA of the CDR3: TGTGCCAGCAGCCCCGGGGCTCGGGGAGGCCATGAGCAGTTCTTC.

The CDR3 sequence: CASSQAGRQLNTGELFF. CDR3 DNA: TGCGCCAGCAGCCAAGCGGGGAGACAATTAAACACCGGGGAGCTGTTTTTT. This chain uses TRBV4-3 with TRBJ2-2, with TRBD2 as a possible D gene (5 bases). This CDR3 is built from 17 residues. V dropped 1 base and J dropped 2 bases, with 14 bases sitting between them. Germline CDR1 reads LGHNA; CDR2 reads YSLEER.

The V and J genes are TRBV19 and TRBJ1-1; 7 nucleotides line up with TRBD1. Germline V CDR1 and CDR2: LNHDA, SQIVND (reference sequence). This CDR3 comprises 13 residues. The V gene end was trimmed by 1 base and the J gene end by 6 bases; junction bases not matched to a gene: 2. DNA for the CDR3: TGTGCCAGTAGTATAGCCAGGGGGGCTGAAGCTTTCTTT. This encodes CASSIARGAEAFF. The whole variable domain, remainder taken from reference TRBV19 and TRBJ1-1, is DGGITQSPKYLFRKEGQNVTLSCEQNLNHDAMYWYRQDPGQGLRLIYYSQIVNDFQKGDIAEGYSVSREKKESFPLTVTSAQKNPTAFYLCASSIARGAEAFFGQGTRLTVV.

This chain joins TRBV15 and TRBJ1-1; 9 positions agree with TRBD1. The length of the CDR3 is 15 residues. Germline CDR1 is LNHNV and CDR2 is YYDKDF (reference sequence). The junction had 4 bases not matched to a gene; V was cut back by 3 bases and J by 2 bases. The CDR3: CATSRKDRGNTEAFF. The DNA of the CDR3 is TGTGCCACCAGCAGGAAGGACAGGGGCAACACTGAAGCTTTCTTT.

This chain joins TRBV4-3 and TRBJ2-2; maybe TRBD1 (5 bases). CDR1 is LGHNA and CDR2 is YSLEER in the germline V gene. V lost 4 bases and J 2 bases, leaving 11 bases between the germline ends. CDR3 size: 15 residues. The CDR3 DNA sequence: TGCGCCAGCAGCCCAGCAGGACAAAACACCGGGGAGCTGTTTTTT. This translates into CASSPAGQNTGELFF.

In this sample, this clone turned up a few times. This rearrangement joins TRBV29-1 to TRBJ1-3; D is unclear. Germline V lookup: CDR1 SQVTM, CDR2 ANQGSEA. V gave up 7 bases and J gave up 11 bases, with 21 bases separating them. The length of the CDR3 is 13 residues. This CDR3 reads CSALPDGGPAIYF. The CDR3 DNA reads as TGCAGCGCCCTTCCCGACGGAGGGCCGGCCATATATTTT.

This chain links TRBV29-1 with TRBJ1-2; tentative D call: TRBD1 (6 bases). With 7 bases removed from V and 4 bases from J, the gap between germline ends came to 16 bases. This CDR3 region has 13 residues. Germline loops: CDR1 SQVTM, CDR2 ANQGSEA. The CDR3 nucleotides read TGCAGCGCCGATGGGACACACACCTATGGCTACACCTTC. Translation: CSADGTHTYGYTF.

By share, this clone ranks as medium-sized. The CDR3 DNA reads TGTGCCAGCTCAATCGCGGGCGAAGAGACCCAGTACTTC. It codes for CASSIAGEETQYF. This chain uses TRBV18 with TRBJ2-5; a possible D gene is TRBD2 (5 bases). The germline gives CDR1 KGHSH, CDR2 LQKENI. V shed 5 bases and J shed 3 bases, with 10 bases lying between them. The CDR3 runs to 13 residues.

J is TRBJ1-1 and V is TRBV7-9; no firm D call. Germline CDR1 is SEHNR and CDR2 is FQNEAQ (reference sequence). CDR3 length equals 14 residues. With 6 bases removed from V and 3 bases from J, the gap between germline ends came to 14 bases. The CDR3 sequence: CASSRAGIYTEAFF. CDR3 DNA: TGTGCCAGCAGTCGAGCCGGGATTTACACTGAAGCTTTCTTT.

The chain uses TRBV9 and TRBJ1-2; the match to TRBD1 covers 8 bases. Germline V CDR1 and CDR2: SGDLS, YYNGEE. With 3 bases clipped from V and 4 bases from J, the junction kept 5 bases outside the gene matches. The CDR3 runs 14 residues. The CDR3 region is CASSGQGSSYGYTF. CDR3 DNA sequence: TGTGCCAGCAGCGGACAGGGGTCCTCCTATGGCTACACCTTC.

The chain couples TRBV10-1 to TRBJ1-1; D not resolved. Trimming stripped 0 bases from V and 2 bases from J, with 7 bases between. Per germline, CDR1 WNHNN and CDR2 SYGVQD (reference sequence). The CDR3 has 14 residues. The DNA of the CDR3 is TGCGCCAGCAGTGAGTCAGGGAGAAACACTGAAGCTTTCTTT. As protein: CASSESGRNTEAFF.

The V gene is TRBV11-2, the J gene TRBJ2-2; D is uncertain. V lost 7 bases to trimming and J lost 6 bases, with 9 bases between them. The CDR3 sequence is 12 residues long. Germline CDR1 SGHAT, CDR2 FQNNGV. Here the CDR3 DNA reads TGTGCCAGCACCCCACGGGCCGGGGAGCTGTTTTTT. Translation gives CASTPRAGELFF.

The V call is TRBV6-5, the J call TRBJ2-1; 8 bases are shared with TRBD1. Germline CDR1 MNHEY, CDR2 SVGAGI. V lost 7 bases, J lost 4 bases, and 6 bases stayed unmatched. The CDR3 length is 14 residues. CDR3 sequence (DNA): TGTGCCAGCATCCAGGGGGCCTTTTACAATGAGCAGTTCTTC. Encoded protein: CASIQGAFYNEQFF.

CDR3 nucleotides: TGTGCCAGCAGCCAAGATTTCGGCAGGGATTCCTACGAGCAGTACTTC. Protein product: CASSQDFGRDSYEQYF. This chain connects TRBV14 to TRBJ2-7; D might be TRBD1 (5 bases). The V and J ends lost 0 bases and 1 base respectively, with 13 bases between them. The CDR3 spans 16 residues. The germline CDR1 and CDR2 sequences are SGHDN and FVKESK.

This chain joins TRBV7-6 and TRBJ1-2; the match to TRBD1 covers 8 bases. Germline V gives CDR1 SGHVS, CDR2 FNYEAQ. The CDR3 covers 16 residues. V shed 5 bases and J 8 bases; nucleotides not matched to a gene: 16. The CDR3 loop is CASSLSPPDRADGYTF. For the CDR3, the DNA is TGTGCCAGCAGCCTTAGCCCGCCGGACAGGGCGGACGGCTACACCTTC.

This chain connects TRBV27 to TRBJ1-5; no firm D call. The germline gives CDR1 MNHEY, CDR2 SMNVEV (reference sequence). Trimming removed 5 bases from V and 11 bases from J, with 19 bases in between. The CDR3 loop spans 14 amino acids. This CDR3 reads CASSMTVISGTQHF. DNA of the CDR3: TGTGCCAGCAGTATGACCGTCATATCGGGAACCCAGCATTTT.

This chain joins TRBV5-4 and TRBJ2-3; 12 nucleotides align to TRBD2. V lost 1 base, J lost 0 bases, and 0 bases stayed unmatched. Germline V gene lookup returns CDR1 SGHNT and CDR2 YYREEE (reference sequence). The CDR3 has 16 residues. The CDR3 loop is CASSLTSGGSTDTQYF. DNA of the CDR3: TGTGCCAGCAGCTTGACTAGCGGGGGGAGCACAGATACGCAGTATTTT.

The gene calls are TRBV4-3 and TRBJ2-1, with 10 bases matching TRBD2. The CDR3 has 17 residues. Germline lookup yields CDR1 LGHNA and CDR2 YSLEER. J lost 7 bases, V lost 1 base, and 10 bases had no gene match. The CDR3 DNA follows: TGCGCCAGCAGCCAAGTGGTCGGTAGCGGGGGGCTAAATGAGCAGTTCTTC. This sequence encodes CASSQVVGSGGLNEQFF.

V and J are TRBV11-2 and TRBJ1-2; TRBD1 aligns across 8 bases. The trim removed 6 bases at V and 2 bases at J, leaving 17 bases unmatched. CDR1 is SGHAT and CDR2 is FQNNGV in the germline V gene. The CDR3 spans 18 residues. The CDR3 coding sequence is TGTGCCAGCAGTAGAGGACAGGGAGGTCTAGGTCCCAACTATGGCTACACCTTC. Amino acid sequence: CASSRGQGGLGPNYGYTF.

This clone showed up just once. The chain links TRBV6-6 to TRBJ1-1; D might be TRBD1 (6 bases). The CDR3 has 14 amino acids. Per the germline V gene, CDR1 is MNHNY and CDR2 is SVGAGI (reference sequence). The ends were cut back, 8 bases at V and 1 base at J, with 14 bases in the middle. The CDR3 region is CASGGRTANTEAFF. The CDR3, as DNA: TGTGCCAGCGGCGGACGGACAGCGAACACTGAAGCTTTCTTT.